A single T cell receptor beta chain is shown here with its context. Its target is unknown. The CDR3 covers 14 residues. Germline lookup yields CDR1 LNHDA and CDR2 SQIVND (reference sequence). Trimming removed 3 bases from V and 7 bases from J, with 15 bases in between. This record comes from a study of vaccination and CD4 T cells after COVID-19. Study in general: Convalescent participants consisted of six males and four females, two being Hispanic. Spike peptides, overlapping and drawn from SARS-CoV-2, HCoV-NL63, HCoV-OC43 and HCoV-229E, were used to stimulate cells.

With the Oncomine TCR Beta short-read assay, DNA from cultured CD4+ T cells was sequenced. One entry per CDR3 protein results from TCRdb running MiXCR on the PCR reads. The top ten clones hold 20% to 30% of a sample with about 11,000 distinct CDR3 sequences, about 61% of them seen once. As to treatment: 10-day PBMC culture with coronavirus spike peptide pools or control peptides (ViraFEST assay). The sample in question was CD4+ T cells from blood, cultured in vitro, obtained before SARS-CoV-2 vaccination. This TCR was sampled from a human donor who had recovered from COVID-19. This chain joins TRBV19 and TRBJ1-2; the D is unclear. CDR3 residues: CASSIARSGSGYTF. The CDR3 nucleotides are TGTGCCAGTAGTATTGCCAGAAGTGGCTCTGGCTACACCTTC.